The present T cell receptor (beta chain) was sequenced within a study of CD8 T cells in ankylosing spondylitis. Trimming cost V 2 bases and J 4 bases; bases outside gene matches: 7. This CDR3 comprises 16 residues. The V gene's germline CDR1 is SGHTA and CDR2 FQGNSA. This clonotype showed up many times. As yet, its antigen is unknown. The TCR beta libraries were generated through quantitative 5'-RACE incorporating molecular barcodes. TCRdb redid the calling of the 5' RACE reads with MiXCR, one entry per CDR3 protein. Of under 300,000 distinct CDR3 sequences in the sample, over 8.5% were seen once. Study outcomes and limitations: Relatively scarce in peripheral blood, disease-linked clones were CD8+. It was reported that disease-linked clones were significantly enriched in matched ankylosing spondylitis synovial fluid. The study identified a TCR beta motif of several highly homologous variants that appeared characteristic of ankylosing spondylitis blood.

Sequenced: blood, either unsorted or a sorted T cell fraction (not recorded which). This clonotype was obtained from a male donor with ankylosing spondylitis or in good health (not recorded which). The chain couples TRBV7-2 to TRBJ2-7; 11 bases fit TRBD2. CDR3 nucleotides: TGTGCCAGCAGCTTAATTAGCGGGGGGGAGAATTACGAGCAGTACTTC. Amino acid sequence: CASSLISGGENYEQYF.